The T cell receptor beta chain described here comes from a study of blood T cell repertoires in COVID-19. Overall study context: Researchers got acute and convalescent COVID-19 samples from the United States, Italy and Spain. Nucleic acid was either cDNA or gDNA, and it came from T cells, B-cell-depleted T cells, or PBMCs.

The germline gives CDR1 SGHDT, CDR2 YYEEEE. V was clipped by 2 bases and J by 3 bases; unmatched bases: 3. CDR3 length equals 14 residues. Original analysis: Nucleated cell number was recorded as an estimate derived from reference gene primer amplification. The repertoire was sequenced with immunoSEQ multiplex PCR; TCRdb's copy has only in-frame clones and lacks some. The DNA gave D and trimming, while V, J and clone size come from that table. The sample holds more than 12,000 clones; approximately 80% are singletons and the top ten take about 15%. This receptor was taken from a human donor in a cohort sampled during active COVID-19. V and J are TRBV5-6 and TRBJ2-7; 9 nucleotides agree with TRBD1. Sequenced material: peripheral blood. The CDR3 is CASSFGTGNYEQYF. The CDR3, as DNA: TGTGCCAGCAGCTTTGGGACAGGGAACTACGAGCAGTACTTC.